This T cell receptor beta chain was observed in a study of blood T cells in healthy people across ages. Primed by a sample-barcoded 5' primer and a J-beta primer mix, a second PCR proceeded for 7 to 11 cycles. One entry per CDR3 protein, called by TCRdb with MiXCR from the 5' RACE reads. Of just under 550,000 distinct CDR3 sequences in the sample, more than 20% were seen once. The junction had 10 bases not matched to a gene; V was cut back by 1 base and J by 7 bases. Germline V gene lookup returns CDR1 SGHAT and CDR2 FQNNGV. This CDR3 region has 16 residues. These records were also assigned to another study, of T cells of mothers and their children.

The sample consisted of blood. This TCR was recovered from a boy aged 10-17 years in good health. V and J are TRBV11-2 and TRBJ2-1, with 7 nucleotides matching TRBD1. CDR3 amino acids: CASSLVAGGVSNEQFF. The CDR3 DNA is TGTGCCAGCAGCTTAGTCGCAGGGGGAGTGAGTAATGAGCAGTTCTTC.